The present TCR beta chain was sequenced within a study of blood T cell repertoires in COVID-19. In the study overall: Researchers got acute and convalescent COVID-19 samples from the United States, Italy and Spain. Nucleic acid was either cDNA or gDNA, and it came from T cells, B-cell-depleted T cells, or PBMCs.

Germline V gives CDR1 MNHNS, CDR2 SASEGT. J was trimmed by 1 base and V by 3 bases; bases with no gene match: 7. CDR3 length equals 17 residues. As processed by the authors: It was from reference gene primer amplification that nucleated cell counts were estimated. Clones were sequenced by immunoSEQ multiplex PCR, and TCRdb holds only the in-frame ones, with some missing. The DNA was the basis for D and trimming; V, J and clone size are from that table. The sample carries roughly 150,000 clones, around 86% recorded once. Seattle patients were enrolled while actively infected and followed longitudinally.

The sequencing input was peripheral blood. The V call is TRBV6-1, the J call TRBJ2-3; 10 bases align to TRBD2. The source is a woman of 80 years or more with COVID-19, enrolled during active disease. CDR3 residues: CASSEGTSVTRTDTQYF. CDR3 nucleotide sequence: TGTGCCAGCAGTGAGGGGACTAGCGTAACCCGCACAGATACGCAGTATTTT.